This paragraph reports one T cell receptor beta chain. This entry belongs to a study of T cell changes during pregnancy in multiple sclerosis. Germline CDR1 SQVTM, CDR2 ANQGSEA. There are 14 residues in the CDR3. Trimming at V came to 3 bases and at J to 4 bases, leaving 5 bases not matched to a gene. Only in-frame clones appear in the TCRdb table, and some are missing; sequencing was by immunoSEQ multiplex PCR. This table holds about 50,000 clones, roughly 94% found once. The receptor's source is a female donor with multiple sclerosis, enrolled in a pregnancy study. The source was CD8+ T cells from peripheral blood mononuclear cells, collected before pregnancy. This sequence joins TRBV29-1 and TRBJ1-1, with TRBD1 identical over 10 bases. The CDR3, as DNA: TGCAGCGTTGAGGGGACAGGGGTTGGCACTGAAGCTTTCTTT. It is translated as CSVEGTGVGTEAFF.